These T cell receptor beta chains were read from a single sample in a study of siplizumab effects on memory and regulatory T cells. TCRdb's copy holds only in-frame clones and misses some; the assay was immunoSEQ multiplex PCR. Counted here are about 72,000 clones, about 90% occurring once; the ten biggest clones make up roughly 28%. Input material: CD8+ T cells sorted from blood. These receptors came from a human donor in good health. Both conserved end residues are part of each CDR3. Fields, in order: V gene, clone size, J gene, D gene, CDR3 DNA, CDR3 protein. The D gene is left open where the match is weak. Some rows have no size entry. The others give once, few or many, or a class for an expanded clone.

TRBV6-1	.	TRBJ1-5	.	TGTGCCAGCAGTGTGCTGCTGGATCAGCCCCAGCATTTT	CASSVLLDQPQHF
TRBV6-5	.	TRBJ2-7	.	TGTGCCAGCAGTAGAACTAGCTGCAGCTCCTACGAGCAGTACTTC	CASSRTSCSSYEQYF
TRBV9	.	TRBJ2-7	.	TGTGCCAGCAGGGGACCAGACTCCTACGAGCAGTACTTC	CASRGPDSYEQYF
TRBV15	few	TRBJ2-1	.	TGTGCCACCAGCAGCGTGAGCTCCTACAATGAGCAGTTCTTC	CATSSVSSYNEQFF
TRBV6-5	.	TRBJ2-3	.	TGTGCCAGCAGTTATGTCCGGACAGATACGCAGTATTTT	CASSYVRTDTQYF
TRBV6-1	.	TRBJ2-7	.	TGTGCCAGCAGCATTACTAGTTTCTACGAGCAGTACTTC	CASSITSFYEQYF
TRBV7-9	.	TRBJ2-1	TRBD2	TGTGCCAGCAGCTTAGGGCCTAGCGGGGGGGCCGATGAGCAGTTCTTC	CASSLGPSGGADEQFF
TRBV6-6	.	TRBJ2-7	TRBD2	TGTGCCAGCAGTCCCGTAGCGGGAGGGCGGGGCGAGCAGTACTTC	CASSPVAGGRGEQYF
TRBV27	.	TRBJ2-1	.	TGTGCCAGCAGCTTAGGATTCTACAATGAGCAGTTCTTC	CASSLGFYNEQFF
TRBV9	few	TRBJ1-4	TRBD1	TGTGCCAGCAGCGGAGGGACCATCGGGACAGCTAATGAAAAACTGTTTTTT	CASSGGTIGTANEKLFF
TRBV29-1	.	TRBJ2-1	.	TGCAGCGTCCCCGACTTAAGGGCCTACAATGAGCAGTTCTTC	CSVPDLRAYNEQFF
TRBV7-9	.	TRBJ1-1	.	TGTGCCAGCAGCTTAGTTGTTTTGTTAACTGAAGCTTTCTTT	CASSLVVLLTEAFF
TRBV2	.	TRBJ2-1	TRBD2	TGTGCCAGCAGTGCCAGCGGGGGCCTGCCCTACAATGAGCAGTTCTTC	CASSASGGLPYNEQFF
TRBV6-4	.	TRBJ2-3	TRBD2	TGTGCCAGCAGTGACTCGGGAGCGGGAGTTGGCACAGATACGCAGTATTTT	CASSDSGAGVGTDTQYF
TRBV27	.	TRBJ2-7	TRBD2	TGTGCCAGCAGCCCCACTAGCGTGAGCTCCTACGAGCAGTACTTC	CASSPTSVSSYEQYF
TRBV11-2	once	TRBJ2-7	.	TGTGCCAGCAGCCAAACCCTCAGAGTCGAGCAGTACTTC	CASSQTLRVEQYF
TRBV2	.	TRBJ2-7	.	TGTGCCAGCGGGGATTCTTTCACCGGGGTAGAGCAGTACTTC	CASGDSFTGVEQYF
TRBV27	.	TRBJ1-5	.	TGTGCCAGCAGTTCCCTCACCCTTAAGGCCGATCAGCCCCAGCATTTT	CASSSLTLKADQPQHF
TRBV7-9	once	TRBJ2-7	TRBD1	TGTGCCAGCAGTCCCTTAATAATGGAGACAGGGGGATCCTACGAGCAGTACTTC	CASSPLIMETGGSYEQYF
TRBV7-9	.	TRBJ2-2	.	TGTGCCAGCAGTTGGGGCTCCCCAAGAGGCGGGGAGCTGTTTTTT	CASSWGSPRGGELFF
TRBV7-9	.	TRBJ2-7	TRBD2	TGTGCCAGCAGCGCCCTACTAGCGGGGCACTACGAGCAGTACTTC	CASSALLAGHYEQYF
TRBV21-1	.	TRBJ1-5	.	TGTGCCAGGGGGGTATTTCTTCAGCCCCAGCATTTT	CARGVFLQPQHF
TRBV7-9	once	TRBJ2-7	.	TGTGCCAGCAGCCAAATTACAGGGAATTTATACGAGCAGTACTTC	CASSQITGNLYEQYF
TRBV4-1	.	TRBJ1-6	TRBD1	TGCGCCAGCAGCCTGGGACAGGGGTCGGGTTCACCCCTCCACTTT	CASSLGQGSGSPLHF
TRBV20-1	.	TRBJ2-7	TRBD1	TGCAGTGCGTGGACAGGGGGCGAGCAGTACTTC	CSAWTGGEQYF
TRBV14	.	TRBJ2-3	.	TGTGCCAGCAGCCAAGTCGCGGTCGGGACGCAGTATTTT	CASSQVAVGTQYF
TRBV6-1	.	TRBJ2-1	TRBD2	TGTGCCAGCAATCTGGCTAGCGGCCCTTTTGGGGAGCAGTTCTTC	CASNLASGPFGEQFF
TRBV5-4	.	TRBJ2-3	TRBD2	TGTGCCATCTGGGGGGGAGATACGCAGTATTTT	CAIWGGDTQYF
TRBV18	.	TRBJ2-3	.	TGTGCCAGCTCACCTTATACCGAGGATACGCAGTATTTT	CASSPYTEDTQYF
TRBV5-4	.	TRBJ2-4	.	TGTGCCAGCAGCTTGGTACAAGCCAAAAACATTCAGTACTTC	CASSLVQAKNIQYF
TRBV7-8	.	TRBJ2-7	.	TGTGCCAGCAGCCCAGAGATTAATTATGTCGAGCAGTACTTC	CASSPEINYVEQYF
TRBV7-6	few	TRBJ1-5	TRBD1	TGTGCCAGCAGCCCCGGGACAGGGGGCCATCAGCCCCAGCATTTT	CASSPGTGGHQPQHF
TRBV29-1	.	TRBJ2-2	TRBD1	TGCAGCGTTAGGGACAGCCTCACCGGGGAGCTGTTTTTT	CSVRDSLTGELFF
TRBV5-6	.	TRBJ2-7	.	TGTGCCAGCAGCTTGGGGGGAGTCGAGCAGTACTTC	CASSLGGVEQYF
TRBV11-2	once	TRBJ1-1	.	TGTGCCAGCAGCTTAGATCCGGTTGGGGTCACTGAAGCTTTCTTT	CASSLDPVGVTEAFF
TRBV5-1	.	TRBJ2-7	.	TGCGCCAGCAGCTTGGAGCCCGGCTACGAGCAGTACTTC	CASSLEPGYEQYF
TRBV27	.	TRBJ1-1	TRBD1	TGTGCCAGCAGCCCGTGGGACAGGCTATCTGAAGCTTTCTTT	CASSPWDRLSEAFF
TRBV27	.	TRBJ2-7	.	TGTGCCAGCAGTTGGTCACCTTTCAACGAGCAGTACTTC	CASSWSPFNEQYF
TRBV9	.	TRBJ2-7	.	TGTGCCAGCAGCGTAGGCGAGGGCGAGCAGTACTTC	CASSVGEGEQYF
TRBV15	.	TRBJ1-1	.	TGTGCCACCAGCAGAGTCCGTTCGGTGAACACTGAAGCTTTCTTT	CATSRVRSVNTEAFF
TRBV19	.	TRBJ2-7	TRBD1	TGTGCCAGTAGTACCGACAGGGTCTCCTACGAGCAGTACTTC	CASSTDRVSYEQYF
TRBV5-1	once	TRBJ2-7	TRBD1	TGCGCCAGCAGCTTTATTTCCGGACAGGCATACTACGAGCAGTACTTC	CASSFISGQAYYEQYF
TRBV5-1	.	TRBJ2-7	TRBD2	TGCGCCAGCAGCTTACTAGCGGGGTCCTCCTACGAGCAGTACTTC	CASSLLAGSSYEQYF
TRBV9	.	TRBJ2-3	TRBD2	TGTGCCAGCAGCCCGCGGGAGGTAATTTTCGGCGAGATCACAGATACGCAGTATTTT	CASSPREVIFGEITDTQYF
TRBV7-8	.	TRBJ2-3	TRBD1	TGTGCCAGCAGGGGGGGCTGGACAGGGGAAGATACGCAGTATTTT	CASRGGWTGEDTQYF
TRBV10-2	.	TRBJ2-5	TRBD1	TGCGCCAGCAGGGGACAGGCGGGGTGGGAGACCCAGTACTTC	CASRGQAGWETQYF
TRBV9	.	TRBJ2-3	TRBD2	TGTGCCAGCAGCGGACGCCCAGCGGGAGGGCCGGGTACGCAGTATTTT	CASSGRPAGGPGTQYF
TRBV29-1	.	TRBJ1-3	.	TGCAGCGTTGCGGAGACCCCCATCTCTGGAAACACCATATATTTT	CSVAETPISGNTIYF
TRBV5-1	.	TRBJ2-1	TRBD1	TGCGCCAACAGGAAAGGGACAGATCCTTCCTACAATGAGCAGTTCTTC	CANRKGTDPSYNEQFF
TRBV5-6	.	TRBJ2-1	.	TGTGCCAGCAGCTTGGCAGGATTTGGGTCTACCTACAATGAGCAGTTCTTC	CASSLAGFGSTYNEQFF
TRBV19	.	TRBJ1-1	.	TGTGCCAGTAGTATTTGGTCGGAGAACACTGAAGCTTTCTTT	CASSIWSENTEAFF
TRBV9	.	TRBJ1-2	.	TGTGCCAGCAGCGTAGGAGGGGTAGATGGCTACACCTTC	CASSVGGVDGYTF
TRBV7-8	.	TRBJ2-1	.	TGTGCCAGCAGCTTAGCCGGGAACTACAATGAGCAGTTCTTC	CASSLAGNYNEQFF
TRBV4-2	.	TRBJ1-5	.	TGTGCCAGCAGCCAAGATTATGGAGATGGGAATCAGCCCCAGCATTTT	CASSQDYGDGNQPQHF
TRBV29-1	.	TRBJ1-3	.	TGCAGCGTTGAGAGGGCCGTGGGCTCTGGAAACACCATATATTTT	CSVERAVGSGNTIYF
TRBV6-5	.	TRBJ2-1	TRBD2	TGTGCCAGCAGTTCTAGCGGGGTTTACAATGAGCAGTTCTTC	CASSSSGVYNEQFF
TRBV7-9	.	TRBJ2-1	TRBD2	TGTGCCAGCAGCTCGCTAGCGGGAGGGGGTTTGCACAATGAGCAGTTCTTC	CASSSLAGGGLHNEQFF
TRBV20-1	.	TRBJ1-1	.	TGCAGTGTCGGGGAAGCTTTCTTT	CSVGEAFF
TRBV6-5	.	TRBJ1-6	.	TGTGCCAGTTCGTTCGGTGGGAATTCACCCCTCCACTTT	CASSFGGNSPLHF